This TCR beta chain comes out of a study of post-analysis software for immune sequencing data. Across the whole study: Relapsing-remitting, secondary progressive and progressive-relapsing forms of multiple sclerosis all featured among disease courses.

Each TCR beta cDNA library carried unique molecular identifiers. Each CDR3 protein gets one entry after TCRdb re-called the PCR reads with MiXCR. The data contain 650,000 to 850,000 distinct CDR3 sequences, about 45% of them singletons. Study-wide findings and caveats: Patients showed TRBV5-6, TRBV5-1 and TRBV20-1 among roughly 5 TRBV segments more frequent than in controls. Diversity measured as normalized Chao1 was significantly lower in multiple sclerosis patients than in controls.

Germline CDR1 reads MGHDK; CDR2 reads SYGVNS. J gave up 1 base and V 8 bases, and 6 bases lay outside the gene matches. The CDR3 runs to 14 residues. Note on this clonotype: Its antigen is still unknown.

Sequenced: blood. The source is a girl aged 5 to 17 with multiple sclerosis. V usage is TRBV25-1 and J usage is TRBJ2-7; 9 bases fit TRBD2. CDR3 sequence reads: CASLGLAPSYEQYF. In nucleotides, the CDR3 is TGTGCCAGCCTCGGACTAGCGCCTTCCTACGAGCAGTACTTC.